These T cell receptor beta chains were read from a single sample in a study of blood T cell repertoires in COVID-19. Method: immunoSEQ multiplex PCR; TCRdb's copy keeps in-frame clones and lacks some. The sample includes tens of thousands of clones, roughly four fifths of them seen just once. The sequencing sample was made of peripheral blood. These receptors were taken from an elderly man with COVID-19, enrolled during active disease. CDR3s include the opening cysteine and the closing phenylalanine or tryptophan. A D gene is named only where the DNA matches it firmly. Size tells how often a clone was seen (once, few, many) or the class of an expanded clone, and some rows leave it out.

>-|TRBV6-4|TRBD1|TRBJ1-5
TGTGCCAGCAGTCAAATACAGGGGGGTCAGCCCCAGCATTTT
CASSQIQGGQPQHF
>-|TRBV29-1|TRBD2|TRBJ2-3
TGCAGCGTTGTCGGGAGCGGGAGTGCCGCAGATACGCAGTATTTT
CSVVGSGSAADTQYF
>-|TRBV6-2/TRBV6-3|TRBD2|TRBJ2-1
TGTGCCAGCAGCTCCCGGGGGGACCTCAATGAGCAGTTCTTC
CASSSRGDLNEQFF
>-|TRBV3-1/TRBV3-2|TRBD1|TRBJ1-1
TGTGCCAGCACCCACCTGACAGGGAGGACTGAAGCTTTCTTT
CASTHLTGRTEAFF
>-|TRBV10-2|-|TRBJ1-2
TGCGCCACCACTAAGGGGCCTGACTCCCCCTATGGCTACACCTTC
CATTKGPDSPYGYTF
>-|TRBV19|-|TRBJ1-2
TGTGCCAGTAGTCCAGCTAACTATGGCTACACCTTC
CASSPANYGYTF
>-|TRBV19|-|TRBJ1-2
TGTGCCAGTAGCCCCCAGGGATCGGCCACTAACTATGGCTACACCTTC
CASSPQGSATNYGYTF
>-|TRBV5-1|TRBD1|TRBJ1-1
TGCGCCAGCAGCTTGAGGGGGCGAACTGAAGCTTTCTTT
CASSLRGRTEAFF
>few|TRBV6-6|TRBD1|TRBJ2-7
TGTGCCAGCAGTAAGGGACAGGGGTTCTCCTCCTACGAGCAGTACTTC
CASSKGQGFSSYEQYF
>-|TRBV9|TRBD1|TRBJ1-1
TGTGCCAGCAGCGTAGTCCGGACAGGGGACACTGAAGCTTTCTTT
CASSVVRTGDTEAFF
>once|TRBV28|-|TRBJ2-1
TGTGCCAGCAGCGCGCCGGGGAGTGCGACCTACAATGAGCAGTTCTTC
CASSAPGSATYNEQFF
>-|TRBV5-4|-|TRBJ1-2
TGTGCCAGCAGCGAGGACAGTCTTAACTATGGCTACACCTTC
CASSEDSLNYGYTF
>-|TRBV20-1|-|TRBJ1-1
TGCAGTGCTGCGGGCGGGATTTACCCCGTTTTT
CSAAGGIYPVF
>-|TRBV5-1|TRBD2|TRBJ2-1
TGCGCCAGCAGCCCGGGACTAGCGGGAGGGAGCTCCTACAATGAGCAGTTCTTC
CASSPGLAGGSSYNEQFF
>-|TRBV12-3/TRBV12-4|TRBD1|TRBJ1-5
TGTGCCAGCAGACACAGGGGTGATCAGCCCCAGCATTTT
CASRHRGDQPQHF
>-|TRBV9|TRBD1|TRBJ1-4
TGTGCCAGCAGCGTTGGACAGGGGACTAATGAAAAACTGTTTTTT
CASSVGQGTNEKLFF
>few|TRBV2|-|TRBJ1-5
TGTGCCAGCAGCGAAACGAAGAGATGGGAGGGTCAGCCCCAGCATTTT
CASSETKRWEGQPQHF
>-|TRBV3-1/TRBV3-2|TRBD2|TRBJ2-3
TGTGCCAGCAGCCTCGACGCAGCGGGAGTCGGCACAGATACGCAGTATTTT
CASSLDAAGVGTDTQYF
>-|TRBV5-1|TRBD1|TRBJ2-1
TGCGCCAGCAGCTTGGAGGGGGCAGGCGTGGATGAGCAGTTCTTC
CASSLEGAGVDEQFF
>-|TRBV5-1|-|TRBJ1-2
TGCGCCAGCAGCTTGGAAGCAAACTATGGCTACACCTTC
CASSLEANYGYTF
>once|TRBV30|TRBD1|TRBJ1-1
TGTGCCTGGAGTGTACAGGGGATGAACACTGAAGCTTTCTTT
CAWSVQGMNTEAFF
>once|TRBV11-2|TRBD1|TRBJ1-3
TGTGCCAGCAGAAGGACAGGGGTTGGAAACACCATATATTTT
CASRRTGVGNTIYF
>-|TRBV5-6|-|TRBJ1-3
TGTGCCAGCAGCCCAAGTCGCCTAGGAAACACCATATATTTT
CASSPSRLGNTIYF
>-|TRBV25-1|TRBD1|TRBJ1-1
TGTGCCAGCAGTGAATACAGGGGGAGCACTGAAGCTTTCTTT
CASSEYRGSTEAFF
>-|TRBV11-2|TRBD1|TRBJ1-1
TGTGCCAGCAGCTTAGTGGGACAGCTAAACACTGAAGCTTTCTTT
CASSLVGQLNTEAFF
>-|TRBV10-2|TRBD2|TRBJ2-2
TGCGCCAGCAGGGGGACTAGCGGGAGCTTCACCGGGGAGCTGTTTTTT
CASRGTSGSFTGELFF
>-|TRBV20-1|-|TRBJ1-1
TGCAGTTGGACAGCGAACACTGAAGCTTTCTTT
CSWTANTEAFF
>few|TRBV5-6|TRBD1|TRBJ1-5
TGTGCCAGCAGCTTATACCGCGATACGGGACAGTCCAATCAGCCCCAGCATTTT
CASSLYRDTGQSNQPQHF
>-|TRBV3-1/TRBV3-2|-|TRBJ1-4
TGTGCCAGCACCCCGACCCAGGGGCCTAATGAAAAACTGTTTTTT
CASTPTQGPNEKLFF
>-|TRBV9|-|TRBJ1-6
TGTGCCAGCAGCGTAGAAGGGGCTGATTCACCCCTCCACTTT
CASSVEGADSPLHF
>once|TRBV19|-|TRBJ1-1
TGTGCCAGTAGTATAGCTGGCAGGAACACTGAAGCTTTCTTT
CASSIAGRNTEAFF
>-|TRBV10-3|-|TRBJ1-4
TGTGCCATCAGCCGAGGATCACAGGGTGAAAAACTGTTTTTT
CAISRGSQGEKLFF
>-|TRBV14|-|TRBJ2-1
TGTGCCAGCAGCCAAGACGTCAGCAATGAGCAGTTCTTC
CASSQDVSNEQFF
>-|TRBV19|TRBD2|TRBJ2-3
TGTGCCAGTGCTAGACTAGCGGGGGACACAGATACGCAGTATTTT
CASARLAGDTDTQYF
>-|TRBV6-5|TRBD1|TRBJ1-5
TGTGCCAGCAGATCCGACAGGGGAGGTAGTCAGCCCCAGCATTTT
CASRSDRGGSQPQHF
>once|TRBV5-1|-|TRBJ1-1
TGCGCCAGCAGCTTGGCCGGCGGGGGGCCCACTGAAGCTTTCTTT
CASSLAGGGPTEAFF
>-|TRBV9|-|TRBJ2-7
TGTGCCAGCAGCGTAGCCGCAGGGCGATCCTACGAGCAGTACTTC
CASSVAAGRSYEQYF
>-|TRBV7-9|-|TRBJ2-5
TGTGCCAGCAGCTTAAAGGGGGAAGAGACCCAGTACTTC
CASSLKGEETQYF
>-|TRBV29-1|-|TRBJ2-4
TGCAGCGTGGACGACTGGAGGAACATTCAGTACTTC
CSVDDWRNIQYF
>-|TRBV7-7|TRBD2|TRBJ2-2
TGTGCCAGCAGCCCTAGCGGGAGGAGGGCCGGGGAGCTGTTTTTT
CASSPSGRRAGELFF
>-|TRBV7-2|TRBD1|TRBJ1-5
TGTGCCAGCAGCTTCGGACAGGCGGGTCAGCCCCAGCATTTT
CASSFGQAGQPQHF
>-|TRBV11-2|-|TRBJ1-3
TGTGCCAGCAGCTTAGGCATACAGGGATGGACTGGAAACACCATATATTTT
CASSLGIQGWTGNTIYF
>-|TRBV18|TRBD1|TRBJ1-1
TGTGCCAGCTCACCACCGGAAGGGGACAGGGGGTTTGCTTTCTTT
CASSPPEGDRGFAFF
>-|TRBV19|-|TRBJ1-1
TGTGCCAGTAGTATTACAATGGACACTGAAGCTTTCTTT
CASSITMDTEAFF